This T cell receptor (beta chain) comes out of a study of CD8 T cells in Susac syndrome. Random hexamers were used to reverse transcribe about 0.45 to 1 ug of RNA. TCRdb ran MiXCR on the immunoSEQ multiplex PCR reads and lists one entry per CDR3 protein. This table has 75,000 or so distinct CDR3 sequences, roughly 94% appearing once. The count of this clonotype is one. The CDR3 totals 15 residues. V lost 0 bases and J 4 bases, leaving 12 bases between the germline ends. Germline V gene lookup returns CDR1 LNHNV and CDR2 YYDKDF (reference sequence). What was sequenced was CD8+ T cells from PBMCs. This TCR came from a human donor with Susac syndrome. The rearrangement uses TRBV15 and TRBJ1-2; no reliable D call. The CDR3 here is CATSREEGSPYGYTF. DNA for the CDR3: TGTGCCACCAGCAGAGAGGAAGGGTCCCCCTATGGCTACACCTTC.